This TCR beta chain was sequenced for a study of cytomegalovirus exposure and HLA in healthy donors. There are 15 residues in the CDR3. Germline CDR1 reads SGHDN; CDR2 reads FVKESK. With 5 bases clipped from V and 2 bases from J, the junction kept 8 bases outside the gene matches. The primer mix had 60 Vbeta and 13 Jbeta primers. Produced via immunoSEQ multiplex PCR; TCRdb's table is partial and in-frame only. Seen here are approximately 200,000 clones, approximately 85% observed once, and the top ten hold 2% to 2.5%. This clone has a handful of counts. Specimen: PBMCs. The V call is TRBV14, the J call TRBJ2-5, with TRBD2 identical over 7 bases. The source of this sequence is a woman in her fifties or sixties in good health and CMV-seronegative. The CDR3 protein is CASSSLGREQETQYF. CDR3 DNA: TGTGCCAGCAGCTCTCTGGGGCGGGAGCAAGAGACCCAGTACTTC.